This TCR beta chain was found in a study of spatial heterogeneity in lung cancer. From the 5' RACE reads, TCRdb called clonotypes with MiXCR, one entry per CDR3 protein. The sample consists of some 23,000 distinct CDR3 sequences, under 8% of them appearing once. This CDR3 has 11 residues. In germline, CDR1 is SQVTM, CDR2 ANQGSEA. This clonotype was observed at least ten times. A read error may account for a junction end that differs from germline. Time point here: sample taken at primary tumor resection. Unsorted whole RNA of tumor, nontumor lung or frozen PBMC was sequenced. Samples were obtained from about 75 donors, all untreated early-stage non-small cell lung cancer patients.

The origin of this receptor is a male donor with early-stage non-small cell lung cancer. The specimen was PBMCs, collected at surgery. The rearrangement uses TRBV29-1 and TRBJ2-7; TRBD1 is a possible D gene (5 bases). CDR3 sequence reads: CSVEDSGEQYF. In DNA, the CDR3 is TGCAGCGTAGAAGACAGTGGCGAGCAGTACTTC.